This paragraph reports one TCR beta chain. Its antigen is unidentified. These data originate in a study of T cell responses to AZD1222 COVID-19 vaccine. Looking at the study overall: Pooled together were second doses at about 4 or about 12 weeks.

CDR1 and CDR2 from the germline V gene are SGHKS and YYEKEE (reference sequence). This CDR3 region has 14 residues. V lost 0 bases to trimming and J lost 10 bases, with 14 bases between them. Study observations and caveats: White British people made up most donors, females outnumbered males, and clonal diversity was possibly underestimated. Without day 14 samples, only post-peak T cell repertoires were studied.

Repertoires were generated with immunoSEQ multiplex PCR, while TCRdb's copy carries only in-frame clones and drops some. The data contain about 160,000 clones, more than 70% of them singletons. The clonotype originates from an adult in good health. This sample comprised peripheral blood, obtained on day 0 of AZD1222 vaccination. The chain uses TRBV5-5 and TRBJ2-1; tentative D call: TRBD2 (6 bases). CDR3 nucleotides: TGTGCCAGCAGCTTGGTGGGGGGTTTCTCGGAGCAGTTCTTC. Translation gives CASSLVGGFSEQFF.